This T cell receptor beta chain was profiled in a study of T cell responses to AZD1222 COVID-19 vaccine. TCRdb's table, derived via immunoSEQ multiplex PCR, lists solely in-frame clones and lacks some. The repertoire holds roughly 120,000 clones, 89% seen once, with 3.5% to 5% in the top ten. Whole-study results and caveats: Every sample of the repertoires postdated the peak T cell response.

Germline-derived CDR1 and CDR2 are MNHEY and SVGEGT. V shed 6 bases and J shed 2 bases, with 22 bases lying between them. The CDR3 spans 17 residues. On this clone itself: Its antigen is as yet unknown.

The chain combines TRBV6-2 or TRBV6-3 with TRBJ1-2; D is possibly TRBD1 (6 bases). The sequences come from peripheral blood, collected on day 0 of AZD1222 vaccination. This clonotype originated in an adult in good health. CDR3 in amino acids: CASSKTLETGWNYGYTF. In DNA, the CDR3 is TGTGCCAGCAGCAAAACCCTAGAAACAGGGTGGAACTATGGCTACACCTTC.